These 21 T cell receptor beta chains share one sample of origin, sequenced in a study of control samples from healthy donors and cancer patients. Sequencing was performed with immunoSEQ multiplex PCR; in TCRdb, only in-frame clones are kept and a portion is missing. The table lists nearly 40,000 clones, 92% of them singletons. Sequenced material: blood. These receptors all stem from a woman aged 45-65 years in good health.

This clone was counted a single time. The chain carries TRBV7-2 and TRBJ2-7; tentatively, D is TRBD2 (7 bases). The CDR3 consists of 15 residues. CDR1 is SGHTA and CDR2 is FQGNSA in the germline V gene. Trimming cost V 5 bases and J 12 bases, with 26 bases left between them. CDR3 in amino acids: CASSATVVQGRGRYF. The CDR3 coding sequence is TGTGCCAGCAGCGCCACAGTTGTCCAGGGGAGGGGTAGGTACTTC.

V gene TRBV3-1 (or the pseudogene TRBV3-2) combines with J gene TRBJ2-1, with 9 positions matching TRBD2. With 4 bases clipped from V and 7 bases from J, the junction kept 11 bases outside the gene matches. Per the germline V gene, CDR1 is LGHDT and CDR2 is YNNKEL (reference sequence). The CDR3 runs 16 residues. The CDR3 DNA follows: TGTGCCAGCAGCCTTGGGGGCGGGGGGGCCAGGAATGAGCAGTTCTTC. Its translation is CASSLGGGGARNEQFF.

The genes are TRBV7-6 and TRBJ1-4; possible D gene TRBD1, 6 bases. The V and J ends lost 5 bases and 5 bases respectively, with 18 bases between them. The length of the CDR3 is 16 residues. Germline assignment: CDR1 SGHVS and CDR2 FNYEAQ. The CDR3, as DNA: TGTGCCAGCAGCCAGGACAGTCCGAACGAGAATGAAAAACTGTTTTTT. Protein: CASSQDSPNENEKLFF.

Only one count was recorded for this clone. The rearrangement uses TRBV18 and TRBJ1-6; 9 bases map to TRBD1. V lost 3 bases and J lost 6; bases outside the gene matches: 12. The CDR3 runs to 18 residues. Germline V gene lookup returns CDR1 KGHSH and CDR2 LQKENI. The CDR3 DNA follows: TGTGCCAGCTCACCTTTTGGGACAGGGACAGGCTTTAATTCACCCCTCCACTTT. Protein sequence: CASSPFGTGTGFNSPLHF.

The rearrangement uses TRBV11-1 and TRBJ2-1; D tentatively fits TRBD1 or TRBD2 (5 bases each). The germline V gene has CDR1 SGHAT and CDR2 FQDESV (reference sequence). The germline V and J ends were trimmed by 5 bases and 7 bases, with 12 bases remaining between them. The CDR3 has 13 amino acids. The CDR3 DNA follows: TGTGCCAGCAGCATGGGACCGCCGAATGAGCAGTTCTTC. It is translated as CASSMGPPNEQFF.

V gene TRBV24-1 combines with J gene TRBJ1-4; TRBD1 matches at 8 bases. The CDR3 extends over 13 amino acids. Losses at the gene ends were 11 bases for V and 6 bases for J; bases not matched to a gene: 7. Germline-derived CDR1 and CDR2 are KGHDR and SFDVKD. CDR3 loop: CAIQDRVHEKLFF. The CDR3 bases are TGTGCCATCCAGGACAGGGTACATGAAAAACTGTTTTTT.

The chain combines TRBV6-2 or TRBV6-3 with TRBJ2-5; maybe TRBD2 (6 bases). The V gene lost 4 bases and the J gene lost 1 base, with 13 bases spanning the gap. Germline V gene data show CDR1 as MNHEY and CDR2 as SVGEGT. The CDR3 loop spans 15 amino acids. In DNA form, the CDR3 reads TGTGCCAGCAGTTTGACCGGACTAACCCAAGAGACCCAGTACTTC. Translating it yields CASSLTGLTQETQYF.

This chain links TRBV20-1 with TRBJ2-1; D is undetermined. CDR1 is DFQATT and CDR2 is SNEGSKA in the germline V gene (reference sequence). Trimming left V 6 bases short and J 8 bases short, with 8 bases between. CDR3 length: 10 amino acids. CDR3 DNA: TGCAGTGCCCAAAGAGATGAGCAGTTCTTC. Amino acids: CSAQRDEQFF.

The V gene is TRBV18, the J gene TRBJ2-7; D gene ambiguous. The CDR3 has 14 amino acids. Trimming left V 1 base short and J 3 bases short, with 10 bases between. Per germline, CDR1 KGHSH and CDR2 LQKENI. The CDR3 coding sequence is TGTGCCAGCTCACCACAAGGGCAAAGCTACGAGCAGTACTTC. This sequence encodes CASSPQGQSYEQYF.

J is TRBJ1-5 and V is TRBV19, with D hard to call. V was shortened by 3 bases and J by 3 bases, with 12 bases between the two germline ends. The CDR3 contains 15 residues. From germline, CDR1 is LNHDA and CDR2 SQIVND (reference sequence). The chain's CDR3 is CASSIQARNNQPQHF. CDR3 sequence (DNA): TGTGCCAGTAGTATTCAAGCACGGAACAATCAGCCCCAGCATTTT.

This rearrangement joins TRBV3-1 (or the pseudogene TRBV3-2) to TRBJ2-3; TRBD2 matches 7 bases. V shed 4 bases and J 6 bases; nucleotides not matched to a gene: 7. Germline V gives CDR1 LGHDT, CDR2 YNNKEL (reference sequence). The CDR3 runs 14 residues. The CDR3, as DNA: TGTGCCAGCAGCCCCCTGACTAGCAAGGATACGCAGTATTTT. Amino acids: CASSPLTSKDTQYF.

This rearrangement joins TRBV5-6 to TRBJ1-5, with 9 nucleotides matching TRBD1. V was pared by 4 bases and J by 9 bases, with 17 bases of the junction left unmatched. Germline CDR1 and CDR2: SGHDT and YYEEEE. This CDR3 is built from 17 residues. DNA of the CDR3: TGTGCCAGCAGCCCCGGACCGGGACAGGGACCCTTGAGGCCCCAGCATTTT. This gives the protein CASSPGPGQGPLRPQHF.

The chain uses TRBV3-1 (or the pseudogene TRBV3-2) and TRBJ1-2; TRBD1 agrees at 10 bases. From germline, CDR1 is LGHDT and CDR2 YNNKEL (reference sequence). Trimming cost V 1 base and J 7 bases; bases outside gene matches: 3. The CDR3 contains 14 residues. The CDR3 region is CASSQGQGARGYTF. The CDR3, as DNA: TGTGCCAGCAGCCAAGGACAGGGGGCGCGTGGCTACACCTTC.

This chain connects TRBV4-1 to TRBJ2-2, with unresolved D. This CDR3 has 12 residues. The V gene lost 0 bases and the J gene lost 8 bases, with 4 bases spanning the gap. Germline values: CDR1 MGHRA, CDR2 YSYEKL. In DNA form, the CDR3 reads TGCGCCAGCAGCCAAGATCGGGGGGAGCTGTTTTTT. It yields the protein CASSQDRGELFF.

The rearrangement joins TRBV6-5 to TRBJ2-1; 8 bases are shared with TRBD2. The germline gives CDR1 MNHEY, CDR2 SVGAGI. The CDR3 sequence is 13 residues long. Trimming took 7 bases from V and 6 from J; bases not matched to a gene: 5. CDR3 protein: CASKIGGANEQFF. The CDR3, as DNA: TGTGCCAGCAAAATCGGGGGGGCCAATGAGCAGTTCTTC.

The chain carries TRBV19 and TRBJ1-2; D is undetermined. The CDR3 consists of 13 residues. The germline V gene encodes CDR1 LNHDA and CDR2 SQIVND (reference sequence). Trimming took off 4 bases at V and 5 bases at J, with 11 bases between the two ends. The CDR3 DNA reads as TGTGCCAGTAGTAACATCATGGGGTATGGCTACACCTTC. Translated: CASSNIMGYGYTF.

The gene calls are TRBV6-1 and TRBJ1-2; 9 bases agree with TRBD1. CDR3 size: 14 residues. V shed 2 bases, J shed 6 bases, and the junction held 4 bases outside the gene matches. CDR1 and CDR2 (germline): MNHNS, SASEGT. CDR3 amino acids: CASSESGTGNGYTF. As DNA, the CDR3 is TGTGCCAGCAGTGAATCGGGGACAGGGAATGGCTACACCTTC.

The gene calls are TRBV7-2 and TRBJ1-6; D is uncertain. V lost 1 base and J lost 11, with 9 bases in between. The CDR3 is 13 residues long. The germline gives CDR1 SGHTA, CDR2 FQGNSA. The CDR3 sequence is CASSLVFSPPLHF. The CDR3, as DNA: TGTGCCAGCAGCTTAGTTTTCTCCCCACCCCTCCACTTT. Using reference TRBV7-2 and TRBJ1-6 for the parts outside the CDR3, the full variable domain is GAGVSQSPSNKVTEKGKDVELRCDPISGHTALYWYRQSLGQGLEFLIYFQGNSAPDKSGLPSDRFSAERTGGSVSTLTIQRTQQEDSAVYLCASSLVFSPPLHFGNGTRLTVT.

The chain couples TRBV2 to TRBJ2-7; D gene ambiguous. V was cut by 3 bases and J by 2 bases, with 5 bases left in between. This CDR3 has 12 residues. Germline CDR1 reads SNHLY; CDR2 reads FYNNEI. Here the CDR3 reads CASSDVPYEQYF. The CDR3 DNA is TGTGCCAGCAGTGATGTCCCCTACGAGCAGTACTTC.

CDR3 sequence: CASSSVGRGASEKLFF. CDR3 DNA: TGTGCCAGCAGCTCGGTTGGCCGGGGCGCGAGTGAAAAACTGTTTTTT. The rearrangement joins TRBV6-2 or TRBV6-3 to TRBJ1-4; tentative D call: TRBD1 (5 bases). The V and J ends lost 6 bases and 7 bases respectively, with 21 bases between them. There are 16 residues in the CDR3. Per germline, CDR1 MNHEY and CDR2 SVGEGT.

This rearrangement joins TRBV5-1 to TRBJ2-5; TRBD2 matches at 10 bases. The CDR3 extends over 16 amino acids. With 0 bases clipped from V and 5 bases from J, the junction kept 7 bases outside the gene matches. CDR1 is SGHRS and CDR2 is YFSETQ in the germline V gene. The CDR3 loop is CASSLGSGGADETQYF. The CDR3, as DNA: TGCGCCAGCAGCTTGGGGAGCGGGGGGGCCGACGAGACCCAGTACTTC.